Presented here are 8 T cell receptor beta chains from one specimen sequenced in a study of cytomegalovirus exposure and HLA in healthy donors. The PCR ran on 60 Vbeta and 13 Jbeta primers. TCRdb's table, derived via immunoSEQ multiplex PCR, lists solely in-frame clones and lacks some. This table has some 140,000 clones, about two thirds appearing once. Sequenced: PBMCs. The receptors were sampled from a man aged 50-60 years in good health and CMV-seropositive.

The genes are TRBV7-2 and TRBJ2-7, with D tentatively TRBD1 (6 bases). Trimming took off 5 bases at V and 2 bases at J, with 13 bases between the two ends. Germline values: CDR1 SGHTA, CDR2 FQGNSA. The CDR3 length is 14 residues. The CDR3 here is CASSPWGLAYEQYF. The DNA of the CDR3 is TGTGCCAGCAGCCCATGGGGGCTAGCCTACGAGCAGTACTTC. Complete variable domain (other parts from reference TRBV7-2 and TRBJ2-7): GAGVSQSPSNKVTEKGKDVELRCDPISGHTALYWYRQSLGQGLEFLIYFQGNSAPDKSGLPSDRFSAERTGGSVSTLTIQRTQQEDSAVYLCASSPWGLAYEQYFGPGTRLTVT.

The CDR3: CASSPEGAMNTEAFF. The DNA of the CDR3 is TGCGCCAGCAGCCCGGAGGGGGCTATGAACACTGAAGCTTTCTTT. The rearrangement links TRBV5-1 to TRBJ1-1; 7 nucleotides agree with TRBD1. The germline V gene encodes CDR1 SGHRS and CDR2 YFSETQ. Trimming removed 4 bases from V and 0 bases from J; junction bases left unmatched: 6. CDR3 length equals 15 residues.

This chain uses TRBV18 with TRBJ2-2, with TRBD2 matching over 10 bases. CDR3 size: 16 residues. Germline loops: CDR1 KGHSH, CDR2 LQKENI. The ends lost 4 bases at V and 1 base at J; junction bases unmatched: 3. The CDR3 DNA follows: TGTGCCAGCTCACGGACTAGCGGAGTGAACACCGGGGAGCTGTTTTTT. Its protein product is CASSRTSGVNTGELFF.

This chain links TRBV6-6 with TRBJ2-3; no clear D. V shed 7 bases and J shed 5 bases, with 7 bases lying between them. Germline V CDR1 and CDR2: MNHNY, SVGAGI (reference sequence). The CDR3 covers 11 residues. Written as DNA, the CDR3 is TGTGCCAGCAAAATCGGAGATACGCAGTATTTT. It is translated as CASKIGDTQYF.

The sample holds a few counts of this clone. The rearrangement joins TRBV27 to TRBJ1-6, with 7 nucleotides matching TRBD1. Germline CDR1 MNHEY, CDR2 SMNVEV (reference sequence). The CDR3 has 17 residues. The V segment lost 2 bases and the J segment 3 bases; nucleotides outside the gene matches: 7. The CDR3 sequence: CASSLEGGAGYNSPLHF. The CDR3 coding sequence is TGTGCCAGCAGTTTAGAAGGGGGCGCCGGCTATAATTCACCCCTCCACTTT.

The chain uses TRBV4-2 and TRBJ1-4; TRBD1 aligns across 9 bases. Germline V gives CDR1 LGHNA, CDR2 YNFKEQ. The CDR3 is 15 amino acids. V was clipped by 3 bases and J by 7 bases; unmatched bases: 6. CDR3: CASSQLQGAGEKLFF. CDR3 bases: TGTGCCAGCAGCCAGCTACAGGGGGCGGGTGAAAAACTGTTTTTT.

The V and J genes are TRBV11-2 and TRBJ1-5; 9 bases fit TRBD1. Per the germline V gene, CDR1 is SGHAT and CDR2 is FQNNGV. The junction had 8 bases not matched to a gene; V was cut back by 5 bases and J by 0 bases. CDR3 length: 17 amino acids. This chain's CDR3 is CASSATGGAGSNQPQHF. The CDR3, as DNA: TGTGCCAGCAGCGCCACAGGGGGCGCGGGTAGCAATCAGCCCCAGCATTTT. The full variable domain, with the rest looked up from reference TRBV11-2 and TRBJ1-5, is EAGVAQSPRYKIIEKRQSVAFWCNPISGHATLYWYQQILGQGPKLLIQFQNNGVVDDSQLPKDRFSAERLKGVDSTLKIQPAKLEDSAVYLCASSATGGAGSNQPQHFGDGTRLSIL.

The V gene is TRBV20-1, the J gene TRBJ2-3; weak D call: TRBD2 (5 bases). The CDR3 loop spans 11 amino acids. Trimming removed 4 bases at V and 5 bases at J, with 7 bases between. The germline gives CDR1 DFQATT, CDR2 SNEGSKA (reference sequence). CDR3 sequence reads: CSAKRGDTQYF. CDR3 sequence (DNA): TGCAGTGCTAAACGGGGAGATACGCAGTATTTT.